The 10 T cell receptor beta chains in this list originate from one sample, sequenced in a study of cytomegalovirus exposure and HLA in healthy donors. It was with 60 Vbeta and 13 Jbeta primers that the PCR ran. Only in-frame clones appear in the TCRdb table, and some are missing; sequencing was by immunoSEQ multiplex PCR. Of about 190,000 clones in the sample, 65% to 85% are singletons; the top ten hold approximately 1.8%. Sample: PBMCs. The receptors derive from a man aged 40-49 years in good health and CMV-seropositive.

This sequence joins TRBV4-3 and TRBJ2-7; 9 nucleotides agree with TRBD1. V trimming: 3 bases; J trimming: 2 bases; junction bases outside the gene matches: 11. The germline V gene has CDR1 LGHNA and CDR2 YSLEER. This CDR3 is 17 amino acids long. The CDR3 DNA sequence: TGCGCCAGCAGCCAGGAAACCGGGACAGGGATAGCCTACGAGCAGTACTTC. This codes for CASSQETGTGIAYEQYF.

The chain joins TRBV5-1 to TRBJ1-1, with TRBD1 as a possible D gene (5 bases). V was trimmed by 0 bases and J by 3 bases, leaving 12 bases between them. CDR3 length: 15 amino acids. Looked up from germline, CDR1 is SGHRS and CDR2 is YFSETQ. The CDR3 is CASSLGQPGYTEAFF. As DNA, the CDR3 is TGCGCCAGCAGCTTGGGACAGCCTGGTTACACTGAAGCTTTCTTT.

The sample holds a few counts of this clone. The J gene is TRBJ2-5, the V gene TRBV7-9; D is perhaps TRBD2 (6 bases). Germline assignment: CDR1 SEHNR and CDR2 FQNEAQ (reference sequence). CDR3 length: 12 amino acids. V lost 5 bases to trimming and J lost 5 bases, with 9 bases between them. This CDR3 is CASSLRGETQYF. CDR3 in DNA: TGTGCCAGCAGCCTCCGGGGGGAGACCCAGTACTTC.

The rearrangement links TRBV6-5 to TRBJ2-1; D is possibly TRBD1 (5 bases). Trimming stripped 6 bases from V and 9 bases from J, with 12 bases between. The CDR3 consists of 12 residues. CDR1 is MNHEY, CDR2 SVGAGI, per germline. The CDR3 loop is CASSPQATEQFF. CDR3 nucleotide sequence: TGTGCCAGCAGCCCACAGGCTACTGAGCAGTTCTTC.

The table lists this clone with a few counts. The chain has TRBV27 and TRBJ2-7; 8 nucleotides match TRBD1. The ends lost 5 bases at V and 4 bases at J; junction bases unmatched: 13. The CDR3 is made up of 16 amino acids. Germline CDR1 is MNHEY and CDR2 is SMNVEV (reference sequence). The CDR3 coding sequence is TGTGCCAGCAGTAGCTCACAGACAGGGGATTTATACGAGCAGTACTTC. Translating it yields CASSSSQTGDLYEQYF.

The CDR3 sequence: CASSRRIGADTQYF. CDR3 nucleotides: TGTGCCAGCAGCCGGAGGATTGGAGCCGATACGCAGTATTTT. V gene TRBV27 combines with J gene TRBJ2-3; weak D call: TRBD2 (5 bases). V was cut by 6 bases and J by 6 bases, with 16 bases left in between. The CDR3 extends over 14 amino acids. Germline CDR1 is MNHEY and CDR2 is SMNVEV (reference sequence).

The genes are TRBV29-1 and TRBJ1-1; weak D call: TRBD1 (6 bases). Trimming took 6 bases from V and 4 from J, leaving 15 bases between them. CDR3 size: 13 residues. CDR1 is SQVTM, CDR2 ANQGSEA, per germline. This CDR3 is CSVATGWSTEAFF. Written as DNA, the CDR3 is TGCAGCGTCGCTACAGGGTGGAGCACTGAAGCTTTCTTT.

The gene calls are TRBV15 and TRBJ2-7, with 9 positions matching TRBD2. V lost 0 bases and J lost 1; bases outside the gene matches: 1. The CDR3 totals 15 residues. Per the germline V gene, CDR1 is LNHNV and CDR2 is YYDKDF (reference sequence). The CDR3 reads CATSRDAGGSYEQYF. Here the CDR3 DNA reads TGTGCCACCAGCAGAGATGCGGGAGGGTCCTACGAGCAGTACTTC.

The CDR3 sequence is CASSLLGTGTDTQYF. The CDR3 region has the DNA TGTGCCAGCAGCCTCCTAGGGACAGGGACAGATACGCAGTATTTT. The chain carries TRBV11-2 and TRBJ2-3, with TRBD1 identical over 9 bases. The CDR3 is made up of 15 amino acids. Trimming removed 5 bases from V and 3 bases from J; junction bases left unmatched: 6. Per the germline V gene, CDR1 is SGHAT and CDR2 is FQNNGV.

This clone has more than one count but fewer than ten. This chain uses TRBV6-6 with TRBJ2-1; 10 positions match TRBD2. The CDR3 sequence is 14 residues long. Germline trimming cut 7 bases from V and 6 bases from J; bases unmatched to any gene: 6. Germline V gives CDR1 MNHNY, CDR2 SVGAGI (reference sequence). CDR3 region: CASTRTSGGNEQFF. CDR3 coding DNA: TGTGCCAGCACCCGGACTAGCGGAGGCAATGAGCAGTTCTTC.